The rows below give T cell receptor beta chains drawn from one sample of a study of identical twins. Using its own MiXCR run on the 5' RACE reads, TCRdb lists one record per CDR3 protein. The sample carries around 300,000 distinct CDR3 sequences, more than 6.5% recorded once. These data are also associated with another study on yellow fever vaccine responses in identical twins.

Sequenced: memory (CD45RO+) T cells sorted from blood. The origin of the receptors is a woman younger than 30 in good health. Each CDR3 is given with its conserved first and last residue. The D gene is left open where the match is weak. Size values are once, few and many counts, or a class for expanded clones, and some rows have none.

d_call clone_size cdr3_length j_call v_call cdr3_nt cdr3_aa
NA NA 14 TRBJ2-1 TRBV10-2 TGCGCCACCAGCCTTACCGGTGGCTACAATGAGCAGTTCTTC CATSLTGGYNEQFF
TRBD1 many 14 TRBJ2-5 TRBV29-1 TGCAGCGTTGAAGGACAGGGTACCGTGGAGACCCAGTACTTC CSVEGQGTVETQYF
NA many 14 TRBJ2-3 TRBV6-4 TGTGCCAGCAGTGACCAGGACCACACAGATACGCAGTATTTT CASSDQDHTDTQYF
TRBD1 many 15 TRBJ1-4 TRBV12-3/TRBV12-4 TGTGCCAGCAGTAGGGACAGGGGAACTGGTGAAAAACTGTTTTTT CASSRDRGTGEKLFF
NA few 13 TRBJ1-2 TRBV6-5 TGTGCCAGCAGGTACAGGGCCGCCCCCGGCTACACCTTC CASRYRAAPGYTF
TRBD1 many 16 TRBJ1-5 TRBV24-1 TGTGCCACCAGTGATTCAGGACAGGGCAACAATCAGCCCCAGCATTTT CATSDSGQGNNQPQHF
TRBD1 NA 16 TRBJ2-2 TRBV20-1 TGCTGTGCTAGAGATTCGTCCAGGGGGCCGGCCGGGGAGCTGTTTTTT CCARDSSRGPAGELFF
TRBD1 few 14 TRBJ2-2 TRBV29-1 TGCAGCGCGGCCGGGACAGGGCTGACCGGGGAGCTGTTTTTT CSAAGTGLTGELFF
TRBD2 NA 15 TRBJ2-5 TRBV7-9 TGTGCCAGCACGTTAGCGGGAGAGGGGGGAGAGACCCAGTACTTC CASTLAGEGGETQYF
TRBD1 NA 15 TRBJ2-7 TRBV7-3 TGTGCCAGCAGTTACGGACAGGCCTCTCTCTACGAGCAGTACTTC CASSYGQASLYEQYF
TRBD1 NA 15 TRBJ2-7 TRBV9 TGTGCCAGCAGCGTAGTCGGGACAGGGGTCTACGAGCAGTACTTC CASSVVGTGVYEQYF
NA many 14 TRBJ1-3 TRBV5-1 TGCGCCAGCAGAGAGACAGAGGGACGAAACACCATATATTTT CASRETEGRNTIYF
TRBD1 many 16 TRBJ2-3 TRBV29-1 TGCAGCGTTGATAAGGGTCCACAGGGGACCACAGATACGCAGTATTTT CSVDKGPQGTTDTQYF
NA many 12 TRBJ1-2 TRBV5-1 TGCGCCAGCAGCCGATCGAACTATGGCTACACCTTC CASSRSNYGYTF
TRBD1 NA 14 TRBJ2-7 TRBV19 TGTGCCAGTAGCAAGGGACAGGTCCAGGGCGAGCAGTACTTC CASSKGQVQGEQYF
NA many 11 TRBJ1-2 TRBV12-3/TRBV12-4 TGTGCCAGCAGACTTAACTATGGCTACACCTTC CASRLNYGYTF